This T cell receptor beta chain was sequenced for a study of blood T cells in healthy people across ages. Whole-study results and caveats: Naive CD4+ cell counts and diversity both ran higher in long-lived than in aged donors.

A second PCR of roughly 7 to 11 cycles used a sample-barcoded 5' primer and a J-beta primer mix. TCRdb re-derived calls from the 5' RACE reads in MiXCR, one entry per CDR3 protein. Of hundreds of thousands of distinct CDR3 sequences in the sample, 40% to 65% are singletons; the top ten hold around 40%. The CDR3 consists of 18 residues. Germline CDR1 reads SQVTM; CDR2 reads ANQGSEA. V was clipped by 1 base and J by 6 bases, with 28 bases between them. With respect to this clonotype: Antigen unknown.

Whenever a sample was processed, at least 7 million PBMCs were isolated. The chain employs TRBV29-1 and TRBJ2-7, with D possibly being TRBD2 (7 bases). Sample: blood. This receptor was identified in an older man in good health. The DNA for the CDR3 is TGCAGCGTTGAAGGGGCCCGGAAACAGGGAACCGAGCGGGGCGAGCAGTACTTC. The encoded protein is CSVEGARKQGTERGEQYF.